What follows is one T cell receptor (beta chain) and its context. Deletions cut 1 base from V and 2 bases from J, with 11 bases between. This CDR3 region has 15 residues. Germline loops: CDR1 LGHDT, CDR2 YNNKEL (reference sequence). This sample stems from a study of blood T cell repertoires in COVID-19. Study in general: The origin of the acute and convalescent COVID-19 samples was the United States, Italy and Spain.

Per the authors' pipeline: Nucleated cell counts were estimated from reference gene primer amplification. The data were produced by immunoSEQ multiplex PCR, yet TCRdb's version contains in-frame clones alone and is incomplete. From that table come the V and J calls and clone size; the DNA was used to work out D and trimming. The sample consists of about 40,000 clones, more than 75% of them appearing once. This sequence joins TRBV3-1 (or the pseudogene TRBV3-2) and TRBJ2-5; possible D gene TRBD1, 5 bases. The sample comprised peripheral blood. This TCR came from a human donor in a cohort sampled during active COVID-19. The CDR3 loop reads CASSQATASQETQYF. The CDR3 DNA is TGTGCCAGCAGCCAAGCGACAGCCTCACAAGAGACCCAGTACTTC.